This T cell receptor (beta chain) emerged from a study of CD8 T cells in ankylosing spondylitis. Points from the study as a whole: From matched ankylosing spondylitis synovial fluid, disease-linked clones were reportedly recovered at significantly enriched levels. Disease-associated clonotypes exhibited CD8+ identity and were relatively infrequent in peripheral blood. Ankylosing spondylitis blood appeared to carry a characteristic TCR beta motif of under ten highly homologous variants.

V was pared by 5 bases and J by 4 bases, with 9 bases of the junction left unmatched. The CDR3 consists of 16 residues. The germline gives CDR1 SGHAT, CDR2 FQNNGV. Using its own MiXCR run on the 5' RACE reads, TCRdb lists one record per CDR3 protein. The sample shows approximately 350,000 distinct CDR3 sequences, approximately 22% of them seen only once. In this sample, this clonotype turned up a few times. The antigen is not known. This chain joins TRBV11-2 and TRBJ2-5; 11 bases agree with TRBD2. Sequencing input: blood, either unsorted or a sorted T cell fraction (not recorded which). The source is a male donor with ankylosing spondylitis or in good health (not recorded which). CDR3 DNA: TGTGCCAGCAGCGATGCCACTAGCGGGGGCCCAGAGACCCAGTACTTC. Translated, it gives CASSDATSGGPETQYF.